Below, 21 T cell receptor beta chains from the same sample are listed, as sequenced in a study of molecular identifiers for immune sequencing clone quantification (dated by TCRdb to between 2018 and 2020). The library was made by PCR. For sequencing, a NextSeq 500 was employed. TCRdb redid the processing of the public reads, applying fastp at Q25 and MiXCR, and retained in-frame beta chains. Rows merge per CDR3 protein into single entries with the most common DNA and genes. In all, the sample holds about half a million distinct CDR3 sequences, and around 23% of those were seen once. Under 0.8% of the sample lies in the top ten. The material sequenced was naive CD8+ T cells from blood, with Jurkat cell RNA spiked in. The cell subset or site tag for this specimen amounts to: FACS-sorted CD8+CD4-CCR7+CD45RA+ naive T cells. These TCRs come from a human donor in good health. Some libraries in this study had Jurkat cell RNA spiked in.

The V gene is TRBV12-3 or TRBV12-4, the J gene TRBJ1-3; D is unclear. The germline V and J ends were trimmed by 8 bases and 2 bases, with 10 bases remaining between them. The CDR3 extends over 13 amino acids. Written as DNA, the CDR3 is TGTGCCAGCGTCGTCAGAGCTGGAAACACCATATATTTT. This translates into CASVVRAGNTIYF.

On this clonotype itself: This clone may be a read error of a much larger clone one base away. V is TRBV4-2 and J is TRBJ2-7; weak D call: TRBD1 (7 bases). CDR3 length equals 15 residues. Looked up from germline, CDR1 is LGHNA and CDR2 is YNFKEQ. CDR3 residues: CASSGTGTVSYKQYF. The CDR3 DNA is TGTGCCAGCAGCGGGACTGGGACAGTCTCCTACAAGCAGTACTTC.

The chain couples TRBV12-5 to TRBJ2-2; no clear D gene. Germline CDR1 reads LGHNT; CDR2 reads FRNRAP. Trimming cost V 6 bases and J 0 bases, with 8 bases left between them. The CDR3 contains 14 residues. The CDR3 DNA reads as TGTGCTAGTGGGGCAGGAACGAACACCGGGGAGCTGTTTTTT. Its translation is CASGAGTNTGELFF.

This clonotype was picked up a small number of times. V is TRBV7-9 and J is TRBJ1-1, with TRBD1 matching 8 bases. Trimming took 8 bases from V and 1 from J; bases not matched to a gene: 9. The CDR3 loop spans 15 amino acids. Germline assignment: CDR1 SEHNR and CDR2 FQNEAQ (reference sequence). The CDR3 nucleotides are TGTGCCAGCCGTCCCGACAGGGGAACGAACACTGAAGCTTTCTTT. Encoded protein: CASRPDRGTNTEAFF.

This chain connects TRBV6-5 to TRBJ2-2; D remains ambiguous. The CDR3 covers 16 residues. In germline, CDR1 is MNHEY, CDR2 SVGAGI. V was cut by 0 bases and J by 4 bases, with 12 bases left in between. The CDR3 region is CASSYSGSPATGELFF. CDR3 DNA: TGTGCCAGCAGTTACTCGGGCAGTCCGGCCACCGGGGAGCTGTTTTTT.

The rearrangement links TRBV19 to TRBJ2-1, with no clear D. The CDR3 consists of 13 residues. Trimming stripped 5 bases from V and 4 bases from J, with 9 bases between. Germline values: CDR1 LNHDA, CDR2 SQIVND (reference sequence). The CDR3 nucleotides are TGTGCCAGTAGTCTCGCCCTTTACAATGAGCAGTTCTTC. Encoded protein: CASSLALYNEQFF.

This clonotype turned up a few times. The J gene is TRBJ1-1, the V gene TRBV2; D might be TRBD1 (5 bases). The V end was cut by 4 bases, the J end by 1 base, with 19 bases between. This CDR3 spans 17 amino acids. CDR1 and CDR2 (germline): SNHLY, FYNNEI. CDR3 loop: CASSVSRGHHENTEAFF. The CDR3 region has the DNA TGTGCCAGCAGTGTCTCAAGGGGCCACCACGAGAACACTGAAGCTTTCTTT.

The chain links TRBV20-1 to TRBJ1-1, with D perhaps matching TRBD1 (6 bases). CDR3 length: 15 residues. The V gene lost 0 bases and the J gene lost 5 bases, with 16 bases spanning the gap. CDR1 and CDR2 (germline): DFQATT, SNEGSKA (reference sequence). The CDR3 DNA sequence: TGCAGTGCTAGAGATCGGGGGGGGGCGCGGACTGAAGCTTTCTTT. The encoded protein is CSARDRGGARTEAFF.

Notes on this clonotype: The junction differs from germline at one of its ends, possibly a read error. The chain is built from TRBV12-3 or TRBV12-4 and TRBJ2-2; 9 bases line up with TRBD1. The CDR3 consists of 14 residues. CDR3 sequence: CASSYTGGTGELSF. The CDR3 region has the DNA TGTGCCAGCAGTTACACAGGGGGCACCGGGGAGCTGTCTTTT.

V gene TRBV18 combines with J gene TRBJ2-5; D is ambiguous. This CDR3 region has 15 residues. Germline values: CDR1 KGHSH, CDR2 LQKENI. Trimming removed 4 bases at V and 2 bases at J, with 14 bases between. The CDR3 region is CASSRTLDGQETQYF. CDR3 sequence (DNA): TGTGCCAGCTCACGTACGTTAGACGGGCAAGAGACCCAGTACTTC.

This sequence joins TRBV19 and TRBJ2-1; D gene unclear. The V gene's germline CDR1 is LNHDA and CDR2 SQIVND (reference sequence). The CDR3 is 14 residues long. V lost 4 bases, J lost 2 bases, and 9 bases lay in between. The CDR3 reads CASSSGGTYNEQFF. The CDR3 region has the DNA TGTGCCAGTAGTAGCGGCGGAACCTACAATGAGCAGTTCTTC.

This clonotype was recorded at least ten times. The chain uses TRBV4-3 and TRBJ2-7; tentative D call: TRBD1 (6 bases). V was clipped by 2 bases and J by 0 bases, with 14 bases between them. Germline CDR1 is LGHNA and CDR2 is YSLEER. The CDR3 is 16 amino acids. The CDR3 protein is CASSQSLTGSSYEQYF. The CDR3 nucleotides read TGCGCCAGCAGCCAATCACTTACAGGGTCCTCCTACGAGCAGTACTTC.

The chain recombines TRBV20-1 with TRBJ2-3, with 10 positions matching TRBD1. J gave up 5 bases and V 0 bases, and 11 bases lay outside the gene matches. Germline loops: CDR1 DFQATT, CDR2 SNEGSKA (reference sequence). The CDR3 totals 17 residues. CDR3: CSARDPEGQGTRDTQYF. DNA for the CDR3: TGCAGTGCTAGAGATCCTGAGGGACAGGGGACGAGAGATACGCAGTATTTT.

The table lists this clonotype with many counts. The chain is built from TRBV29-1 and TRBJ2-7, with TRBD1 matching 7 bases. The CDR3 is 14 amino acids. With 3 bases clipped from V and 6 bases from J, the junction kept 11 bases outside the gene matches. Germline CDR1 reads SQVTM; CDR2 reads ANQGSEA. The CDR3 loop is CSVEPRDSSSEQYF. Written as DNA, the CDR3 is TGCAGCGTTGAGCCCCGGGACAGTAGCTCCGAGCAGTACTTC.

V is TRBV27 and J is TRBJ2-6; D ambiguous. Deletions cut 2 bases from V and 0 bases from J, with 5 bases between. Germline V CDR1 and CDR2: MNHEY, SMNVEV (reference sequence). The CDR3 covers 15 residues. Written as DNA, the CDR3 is TGTGCCAGCAGTTTACAGAACTCTGGGGCCAACGTCCTGACTTTC. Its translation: CASSLQNSGANVLTF.

The CDR3 nucleotides are TGTGCCAGCAGCCAAGAAGGAAAGCAGTTCTTC. It encodes CASSQEGKQFF. The genes are TRBV3-1 and TRBJ2-1, with no clear D. V was trimmed by 0 bases and J by 11 bases, leaving 5 bases between them. Germline V CDR1 and CDR2: LGHDT, YNNKEL (reference sequence). The CDR3 has 11 amino acids.

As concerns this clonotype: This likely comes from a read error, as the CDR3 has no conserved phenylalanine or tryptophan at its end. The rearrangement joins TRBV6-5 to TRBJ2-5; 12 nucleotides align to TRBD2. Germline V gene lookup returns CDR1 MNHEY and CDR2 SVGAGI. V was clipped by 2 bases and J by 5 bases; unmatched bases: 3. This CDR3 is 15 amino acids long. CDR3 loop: CASSYGGTSGETQYI. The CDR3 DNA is TGTGCCAGCAGTTACGGCGGGACTAGCGGGGAGACCCAGTACATC.

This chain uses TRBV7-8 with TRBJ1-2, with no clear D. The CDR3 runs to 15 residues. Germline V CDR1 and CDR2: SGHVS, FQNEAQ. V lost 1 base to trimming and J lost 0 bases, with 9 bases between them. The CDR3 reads CASSLEGRTNYGYTF. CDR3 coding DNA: TGTGCCAGCAGCTTAGAGGGCAGAACTAACTATGGCTACACCTTC.

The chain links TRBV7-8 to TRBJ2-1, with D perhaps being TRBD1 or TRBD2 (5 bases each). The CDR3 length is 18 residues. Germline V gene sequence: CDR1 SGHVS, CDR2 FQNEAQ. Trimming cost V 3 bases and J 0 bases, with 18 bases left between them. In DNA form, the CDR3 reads TGTGCCAGCAGCTTCAACTCCGGGGACCCGAGCTCCTACAATGAGCAGTTCTTC. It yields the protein CASSFNSGDPSSYNEQFF.

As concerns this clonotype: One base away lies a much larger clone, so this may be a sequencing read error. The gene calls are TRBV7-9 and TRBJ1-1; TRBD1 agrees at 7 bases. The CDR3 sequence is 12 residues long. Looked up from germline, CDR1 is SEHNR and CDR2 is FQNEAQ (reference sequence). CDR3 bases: TGTGCCAACAGCACAGGGGTGACTGAAGCTTTCTTT. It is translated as CANSTGVTEAFF.

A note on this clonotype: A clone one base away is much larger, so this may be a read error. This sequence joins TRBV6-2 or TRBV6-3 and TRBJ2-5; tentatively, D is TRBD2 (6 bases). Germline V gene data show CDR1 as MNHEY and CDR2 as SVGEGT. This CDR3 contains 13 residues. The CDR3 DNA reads TGTGCCAGCAGACGGGAGAGACAAGAGGCCCAGTACTTC. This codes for CASRRERQEAQYF.